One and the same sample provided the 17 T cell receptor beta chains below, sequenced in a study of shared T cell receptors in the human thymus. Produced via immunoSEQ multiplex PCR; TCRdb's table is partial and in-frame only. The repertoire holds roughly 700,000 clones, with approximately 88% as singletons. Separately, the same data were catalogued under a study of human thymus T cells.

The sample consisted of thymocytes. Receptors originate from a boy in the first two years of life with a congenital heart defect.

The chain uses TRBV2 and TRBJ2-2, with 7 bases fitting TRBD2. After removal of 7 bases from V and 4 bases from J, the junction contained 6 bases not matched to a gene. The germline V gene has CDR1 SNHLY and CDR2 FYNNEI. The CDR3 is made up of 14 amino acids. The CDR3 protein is CASNPTGGTGELFF. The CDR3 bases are TGTGCCAGCAATCCAACGGGAGGCACCGGGGAGCTGTTTTTT.

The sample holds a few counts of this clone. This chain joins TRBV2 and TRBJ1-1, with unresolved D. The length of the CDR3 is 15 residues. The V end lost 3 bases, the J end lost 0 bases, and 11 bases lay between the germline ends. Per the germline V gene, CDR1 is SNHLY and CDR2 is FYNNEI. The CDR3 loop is CASSDGQPLNTEAFF. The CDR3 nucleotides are TGTGCCAGCAGTGATGGGCAGCCCCTGAACACTGAAGCTTTCTTT.

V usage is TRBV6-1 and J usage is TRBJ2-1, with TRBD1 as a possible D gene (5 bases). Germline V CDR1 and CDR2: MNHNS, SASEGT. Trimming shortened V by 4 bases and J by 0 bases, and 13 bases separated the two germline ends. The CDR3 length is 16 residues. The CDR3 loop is CASSGPDKSSYNEQFF. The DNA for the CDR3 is TGTGCCAGCAGTGGCCCGGACAAGAGCTCCTACAATGAGCAGTTCTTC.

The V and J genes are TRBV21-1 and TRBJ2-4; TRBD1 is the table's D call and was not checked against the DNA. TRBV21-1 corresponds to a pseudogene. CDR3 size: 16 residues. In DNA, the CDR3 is TGTGCCAGCAGCAAGCAGGGGGGCCAAGCCAAAAACATTCAGTACTTC. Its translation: CASSKQGGQAKNIQYF.

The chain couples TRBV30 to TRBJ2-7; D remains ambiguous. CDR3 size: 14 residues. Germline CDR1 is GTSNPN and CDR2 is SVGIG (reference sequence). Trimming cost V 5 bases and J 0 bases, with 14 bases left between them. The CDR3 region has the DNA TGTGCCTGGGGAAAGCTGGAGAGCTCCTACGAGCAGTACTTC. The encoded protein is CAWGKLESSYEQYF.

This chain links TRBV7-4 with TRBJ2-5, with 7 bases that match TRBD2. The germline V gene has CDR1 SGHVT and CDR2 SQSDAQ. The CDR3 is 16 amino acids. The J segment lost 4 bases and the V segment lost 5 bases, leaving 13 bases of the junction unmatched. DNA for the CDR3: TGTGCCAGCAGCCCTCCAAATCCGGGACTAAGAGAGACCCAGTACTTC. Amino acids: CASSPPNPGLRETQYF.

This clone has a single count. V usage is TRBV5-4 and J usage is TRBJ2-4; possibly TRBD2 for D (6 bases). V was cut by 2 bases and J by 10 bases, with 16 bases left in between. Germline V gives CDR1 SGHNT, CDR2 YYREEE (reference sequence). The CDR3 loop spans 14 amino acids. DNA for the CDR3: TGTGCCAGCAGCTTCTTGCCCGCGGGGACGATTCAGTACTTC. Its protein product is CASSFLPAGTIQYF.

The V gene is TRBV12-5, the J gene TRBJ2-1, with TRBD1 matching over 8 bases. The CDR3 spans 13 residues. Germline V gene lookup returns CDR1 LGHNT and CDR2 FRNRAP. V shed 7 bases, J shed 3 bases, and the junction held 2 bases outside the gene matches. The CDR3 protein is CASEGTGYNEQFF. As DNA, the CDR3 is TGTGCTAGTGAAGGGACAGGCTACAATGAGCAGTTCTTC.

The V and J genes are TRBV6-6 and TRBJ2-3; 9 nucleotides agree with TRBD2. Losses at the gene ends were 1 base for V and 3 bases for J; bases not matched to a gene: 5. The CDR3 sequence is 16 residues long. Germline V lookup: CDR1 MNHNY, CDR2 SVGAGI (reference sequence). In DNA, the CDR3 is TGTGCCAGCAGTTACTGTGGGACTAGCAAGACAGATACGCAGTATTTT. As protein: CASSYCGTSKTDTQYF.

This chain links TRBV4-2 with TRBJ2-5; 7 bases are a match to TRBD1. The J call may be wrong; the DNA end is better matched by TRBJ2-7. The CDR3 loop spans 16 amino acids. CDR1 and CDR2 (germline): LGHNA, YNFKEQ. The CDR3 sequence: CASSQDATGLKYEQYF. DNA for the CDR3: TGTGCCAGCAGCCAAGATGCGACAGGGCTAAAGTACGAGCAGTACTTC.

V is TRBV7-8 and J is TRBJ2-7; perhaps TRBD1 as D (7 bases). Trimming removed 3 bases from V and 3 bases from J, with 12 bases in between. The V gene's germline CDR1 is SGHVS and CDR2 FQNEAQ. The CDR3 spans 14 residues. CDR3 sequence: CASSFGQGGYEQYF. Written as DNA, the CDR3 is TGTGCCAGCAGCTTTGGGCAGGGGGGCTACGAGCAGTACTTC. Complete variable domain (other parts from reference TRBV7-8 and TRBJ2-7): GAGVSQSPRYKVAKRGQDVALRCDPISGHVSLFWYQQALGQGPEFLTYFQNEAQLDKSGLPSDRFFAERPEGSVSTLKIQRTQQEDSAVYLCASSFGQGGYEQYFGPGTRLTVT.

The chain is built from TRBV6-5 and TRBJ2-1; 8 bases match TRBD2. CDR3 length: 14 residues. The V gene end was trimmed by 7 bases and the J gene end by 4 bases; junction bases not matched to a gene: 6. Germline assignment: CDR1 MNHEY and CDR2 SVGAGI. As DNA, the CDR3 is TGTGCCAGCAACTCTAGCGGGCTTTACAATGAGCAGTTCTTC. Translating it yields CASNSSGLYNEQFF.

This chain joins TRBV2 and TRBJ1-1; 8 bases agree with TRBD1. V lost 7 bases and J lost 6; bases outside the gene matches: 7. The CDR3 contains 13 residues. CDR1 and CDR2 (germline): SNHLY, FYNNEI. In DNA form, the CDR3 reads TGTGCCAGCAAAACAGGGGGTATTCCTGAAGCTTTCTTT. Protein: CASKTGGIPEAFF.

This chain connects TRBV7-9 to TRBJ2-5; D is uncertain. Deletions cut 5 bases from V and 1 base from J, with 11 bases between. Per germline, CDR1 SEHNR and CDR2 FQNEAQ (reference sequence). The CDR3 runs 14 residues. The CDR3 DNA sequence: TGTGCCAGCAGCGCACCAGGTGGCCAAGAGACCCAGTACTTC. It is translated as CASSAPGGQETQYF. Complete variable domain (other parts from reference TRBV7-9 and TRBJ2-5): DTGVSQNPRHKITKRGQNVTFRCDPISEHNRLYWYRQTLGQGPEFLTYFQNEAQLEKSRLLSDRFSAERPKGSFSTLEIQRTEQGDSAMYLCASSAPGGQETQYFGPGTRLLVL.

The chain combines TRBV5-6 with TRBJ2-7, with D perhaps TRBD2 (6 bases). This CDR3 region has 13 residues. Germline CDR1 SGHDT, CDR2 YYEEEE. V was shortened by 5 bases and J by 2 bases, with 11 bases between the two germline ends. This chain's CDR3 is CASSGGMPYEQYF. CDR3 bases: TGTGCCAGCAGTGGCGGGATGCCCTACGAGCAGTACTTC.

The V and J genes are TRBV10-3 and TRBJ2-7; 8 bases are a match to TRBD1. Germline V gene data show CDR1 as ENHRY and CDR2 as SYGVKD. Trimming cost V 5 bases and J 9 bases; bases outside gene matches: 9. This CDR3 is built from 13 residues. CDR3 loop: CAISPTGDSGQYF. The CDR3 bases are TGTGCCATCAGTCCGACAGGGGACAGTGGGCAGTACTTC.

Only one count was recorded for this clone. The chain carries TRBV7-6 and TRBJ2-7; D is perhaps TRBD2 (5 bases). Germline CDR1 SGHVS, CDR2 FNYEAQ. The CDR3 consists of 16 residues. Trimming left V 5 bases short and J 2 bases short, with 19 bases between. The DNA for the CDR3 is TGTGCCAGCAGCCGCCCCCCGCGCGGGCTCCCCTACGAGCAGTACTTC. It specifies CASSRPPRGLPYEQYF.